The 2 T cell receptor beta chains in this list originate from one sample, sequenced in a study of T cell responses to AZD1222 COVID-19 vaccine (TCRdb year 2021). Receptors were amplified or captured by the immunoSEQ multiplex PCR assay. The table comes from immuneACCESS by way of TCRdb, which keeps in-frame sequences with V and J called. Part of the clones is missing from these tables; in studies checked, under half for an unresolved V gene and the rest for unknown reasons. This sample holds 90,000 to 150,000 clones; approximately 85% were observed only once. The ten biggest clones cover 9% to 9.5% of the sample. Read against the paper, the sample's time point label means: baseline before first vaccination. Sequencing was performed on peripheral blood, taken on day 0 of AZD1222 vaccination. Every receptor here comes from an adult in good health.

The sample holds a few counts of this clone. The chain employs TRBV25-1 and TRBJ2-1; TRBD1 might be the D (5 bases). CDR3 length: 15 amino acids. Per the germline V gene, CDR1 is MGHDK and CDR2 is SYGVNS. V was pared by 6 bases and J by 5 bases, with 17 bases between. CDR3 protein: CASSSWTHQNNEQFF. In DNA form, the CDR3 reads TGTGCCAGCAGCTCCTGGACACACCAAAACAATGAGCAGTTCTTC.

The rearrangement joins TRBV27 to TRBJ1-4; the match to TRBD1 covers 8 bases. J lost 8 bases, V lost 6 bases, and 2 bases had no gene match. The CDR3 extends over 12 amino acids. The germline V gene encodes CDR1 MNHEY and CDR2 SMNVEV (reference sequence). The CDR3 reads CASRTGGEKLFF. The CDR3 bases are TGTGCCAGCAGAACAGGGGGGGAAAAACTGTTTTTT.